The next 30 T cell receptor beta chains were all read from a single sample in a study of beta chain features in type 1 diabetes. Study-wide results and limits: For Type 1 diabetes patients, all four CD4+ subsets carried TCRB CDR3s that were moderately but significantly shorter.

The antigens of these receptors remain unknown. Reverse transcription of all isolated RNA meant that expressed TCRB transcripts were sequenced. The protocol was immunoSEQ multiplex PCR, while the TCRdb copy is restricted to in-frame clones and leaves out a portion. The repertoire consists of 60,000 or so clones, with roughly 50% occurring once and the leading ten covering approximately 2.5%. The specimen was Tregs from blood. These receptors all come from a woman aged 40-49 years with type 1 diabetes.

J is TRBJ1-1 and V is TRBV6-6; D is uncertain. V dropped 6 bases and J dropped 1 base, with 15 bases sitting between them. There are 15 residues in the CDR3. The germline gives CDR1 MNHNY, CDR2 SVGAGI (reference sequence). The CDR3: CASRAALDGNTEAFF. The CDR3 bases are TGTGCCAGCAGGGCAGCGTTGGATGGGAACACTGAAGCTTTCTTT.

This chain connects TRBV19 to TRBJ2-7; 8 nucleotides line up with TRBD1. Looked up from germline, CDR1 is LNHDA and CDR2 is SQIVND (reference sequence). V lost 5 bases to trimming and J lost 4 bases; unmatched junction nucleotides: 10. This CDR3 has 15 amino acids. The CDR3 region has the DNA TGTGCCAGTAGTTCTCGACCCGGGACAGGTTACGAGCAGTACTTC. Encoded protein: CASSSRPGTGYEQYF.

The chain employs TRBV18 and TRBJ1-1; tentatively, D is TRBD1 (5 bases). The germline gives CDR1 KGHSH, CDR2 LQKENI. Trimming took 3 bases from V and 7 from J, leaving 15 bases between them. This CDR3 comprises 14 residues. CDR3 in amino acids: CASSPRGGVLEAFF. CDR3 nucleotide sequence: TGTGCCAGCTCACCCCGGGGGGGGGTCCTTGAAGCTTTCTTT.

This clone was detected a few times. This rearrangement joins TRBV18 to TRBJ1-1; 7 bases line up with TRBD1. This CDR3 is built from 13 residues. The germline V gene encodes CDR1 KGHSH and CDR2 LQKENI. Trimming cost V 4 bases and J 5 bases; bases outside gene matches: 4. This CDR3 reads CASSRGQETEAFF. In DNA, the CDR3 is TGTGCCAGCTCACGAGGACAGGAAACTGAAGCTTTCTTT.

In this sample, this clone turned up a few times. The rearrangement joins TRBV2 to TRBJ2-7, with no clear D. V lost 8 bases, J lost 1 base, and 6 bases lay in between. This CDR3 spans 11 amino acids. Germline V gene sequence: CDR1 SNHLY, CDR2 FYNNEI. The CDR3 region has the DNA TGTGCCAGCGCGGCTTCCTACGAGCAGTACTTC. Protein sequence: CASAASYEQYF.

This rearrangement joins TRBV29-1 to TRBJ2-1; TRBD2 agrees at 14 bases. The CDR3 spans 13 residues. After removal of 4 bases from V and 9 bases from J, the junction contained 2 bases not matched to a gene. The germline gives CDR1 SQVTM, CDR2 ANQGSEA. The CDR3 protein is CSVGLAGGGEQFF. The CDR3 DNA sequence: TGCAGCGTTGGACTAGCGGGAGGGGGTGAGCAGTTCTTC.

The V call is TRBV18, the J call TRBJ2-5; D is unclear. The end of the DNA is better explained by TRBJ2-7, so the J call may be wrong. In germline, CDR1 is KGHSH, CDR2 LQKENI. The CDR3 length is 14 residues. The chain's CDR3 is CASSSSTVPYEQYF. DNA of the CDR3: TGTGCCAGCTCATCCTCTACGGTTCCCTACGAGCAGTACTTC.

V gene TRBV5-1 combines with J gene TRBJ1-6; TRBD1 agrees at 7 bases. There are 16 residues in the CDR3. The germline gives CDR1 SGHRS, CDR2 YFSETQ. V lost 4 bases to trimming and J lost 5 bases; unmatched junction nucleotides: 9. The CDR3 nucleotides read TGCGCCAGCAGCAAAATGCCCGGACAGGATAATTCACCCCTCCACTTT. Translation gives CASSKMPGQDNSPLHF.

In this sample, this clone turned up once. The chain combines TRBV4-3 with TRBJ1-5, with D perhaps matching TRBD1 (6 bases). This CDR3 is 15 amino acids long. CDR1 is LGHNA and CDR2 is YSLEER in the germline V gene. V was trimmed by 0 bases and J by 6 bases, leaving 12 bases between them. Written as DNA, the CDR3 is TGCGCCAGCAGCCAAGATGACAGGAGGAGTCAGCCCCAGCATTTT. Protein sequence: CASSQDDRRSQPQHF.

J is TRBJ2-6 and V is TRBV5-1; 7 bases line up with TRBD1. Germline V gene data show CDR1 as SGHRS and CDR2 as YFSETQ. The CDR3 sequence is 17 residues long. With 6 bases clipped from V and 0 bases from J, the junction kept 9 bases outside the gene matches. DNA of the CDR3: TGCGCCAGCAAGGGACAGATCCGCCCCTCTGGGGCCAACGTCCTGACTTTC. Translated, it gives CASKGQIRPSGANVLTF.

In this sample, this clone turned up a few times. V gene TRBV29-1 combines with J gene TRBJ1-1, with 11 bases lining up with TRBD1. V gave up 1 base and J gave up 0 bases; unmatched junction bases: 7. CDR1 is SQVTM, CDR2 ANQGSEA, per germline. This CDR3 contains 17 residues. The CDR3 DNA sequence: TGCAGCGTTGAAGGACGGACAGGGGGCCTAATGAACACTGAAGCTTTCTTT. Its protein product is CSVEGRTGGLMNTEAFF.

V usage is TRBV29-1 and J usage is TRBJ1-1; D remains unclear. Germline CDR1 is SQVTM and CDR2 is ANQGSEA. CDR3 size: 12 residues. V lost 3 bases and J 3 bases, leaving 8 bases between the germline ends. The CDR3 sequence is CSVESPHTEAFF. The DNA of the CDR3 is TGCAGCGTTGAGTCTCCCCACACTGAAGCTTTCTTT.

The chain joins TRBV28 to TRBJ1-2; D possibly corresponds to TRBD1 (5 bases). The V gene lost 6 bases and the J gene lost 4 bases, with 12 bases spanning the gap. This CDR3 is 13 amino acids long. Germline V gene sequence: CDR1 MDHEN, CDR2 SYDVKM. This CDR3 is CASSPRQIYGYTF. The CDR3 nucleotides are TGTGCCAGCAGCCCGAGACAGATCTATGGCTACACCTTC.

V gene TRBV5-1 combines with J gene TRBJ1-1; D is possibly TRBD1 (5 bases). Trimming took 3 bases from V and 7 from J, leaving 16 bases between them. Germline CDR1 is SGHRS and CDR2 is YFSETQ. CDR3 length equals 14 residues. The CDR3 DNA follows: TGCGCCAGCAGCTGGGGACTCCAAACGGGTGAAGCTTTCTTT. It is translated as CASSWGLQTGEAFF.

The chain links TRBV7-9 to TRBJ1-1; no clear D. The CDR3 length is 16 residues. V was cut by 4 bases and J by 1 base, with 16 bases left in between. Germline V gene lookup returns CDR1 SEHNR and CDR2 FQNEAQ (reference sequence). The CDR3 spells CASSSTPGRGNTEAFF. CDR3 in DNA: TGTGCCAGCAGCTCAACCCCAGGCCGGGGGAACACTGAAGCTTTCTTT.

V is TRBV19 and J is TRBJ1-5; D is unresolved. The CDR3 is 15 amino acids. CDR1 LNHDA and CDR2 SQIVND come from the germline V gene (reference sequence). V was pared by 2 bases and J by 0 bases, with 8 bases between. DNA for the CDR3: TGTGCCAGTAGTATAACCATCTATAGCAATCAGCCCCAGCATTTT. Amino acids: CASSITIYSNQPQHF.

The chain joins TRBV2 to TRBJ2-7; TRBD2 aligns across 8 bases. This CDR3 spans 16 amino acids. V lost 6 bases, J lost 5 bases, and 15 bases stayed unmatched. Germline V gives CDR1 SNHLY, CDR2 FYNNEI. This CDR3 is CASRGSRLAGNDEQYF. The CDR3 coding sequence is TGTGCCAGCAGAGGTAGCCGGCTAGCGGGTAACGACGAGCAGTACTTC.

This clone was seen more than once but under ten times. This chain uses TRBV13 with TRBJ1-2; D ambiguous. The CDR3 totals 11 residues. Germline-derived CDR1 and CDR2 are PRHDT and FYEKMQ (reference sequence). Between the trimmed V and J ends, which lost 5 bases and 6 bases, there was a span of 7 bases. CDR3 amino acids: CASSRRDGYTF. CDR3 nucleotide sequence: TGTGCCAGCAGCCGCCGGGATGGCTACACCTTC.

The chain uses TRBV5-6 and TRBJ1-2; 7 bases fit TRBD1. There are 14 residues in the CDR3. V gave up 4 bases and J gave up 1 base; unmatched junction bases: 4. Germline V lookup: CDR1 SGHDT, CDR2 YYEEEE. The CDR3 nucleotides are TGTGCCAGCAGCCTGGGACAGCTTAACTATGGCTACACCTTC. It is translated as CASSLGQLNYGYTF.

The chain links TRBV20-1 to TRBJ1-1, with D perhaps matching TRBD1 (6 bases). The CDR3 runs to 11 residues. The germline V and J ends were trimmed by 6 bases and 6 bases, with 11 bases remaining between them. CDR1 and CDR2 (germline): DFQATT, SNEGSKA (reference sequence). The CDR3 is CSASGGPEAFF. DNA of the CDR3: TGCAGTGCCTCGGGGGGGCCTGAAGCTTTCTTT.

V gene TRBV9 combines with J gene TRBJ1-4; 8 bases fit TRBD1. The CDR3 has 16 residues. Trimming cost V 2 bases and J 2 bases; bases outside gene matches: 5. Germline CDR1 and CDR2: SGDLS and YYNGEE. This CDR3 is CASSVGQGATNEKLFF. CDR3 nucleotide sequence: TGTGCCAGCAGCGTCGGGCAGGGGGCGACTAATGAAAAACTGTTTTTT.

The rearrangement joins TRBV7-3 to TRBJ2-2, with 8 bases matching TRBD1. From germline, CDR1 is SGHTA and CDR2 FQGTGA. This CDR3 region has 15 residues. V dropped 6 bases and J dropped 5; count of bases not matched to a gene: 8. The DNA for the CDR3 is TGTGCCAGCAGGTCGACAGGGGCGGGAACCGGGGAGCTGTTTTTT. As protein: CASRSTGAGTGELFF.

The rearrangement uses TRBV7-2 and TRBJ2-3, with a possible D match to TRBD1 (5 bases). The CDR3 is made up of 13 amino acids. Germline CDR1 is SGHTA and CDR2 is FQGNSA. The V and J ends lost 5 bases and 4 bases respectively, with 10 bases between them. CDR3 bases: TGTGCCAGCAGCCAAACAGGCCCAGATACGCAGTATTTT. Translated, it gives CASSQTGPDTQYF.

This clone has a handful of counts. This chain uses TRBV2 with TRBJ1-1; possible D gene TRBD1, 5 bases. From germline, CDR1 is SNHLY and CDR2 FYNNEI. V was trimmed by 5 bases and J by 1 base, leaving 8 bases between them. The length of the CDR3 is 13 residues. The CDR3 is CASSTGWNTEAFF. CDR3 DNA sequence: TGTGCCAGCAGTACAGGTTGGAACACTGAAGCTTTCTTT.

V gene TRBV5-6 combines with J gene TRBJ1-2; 10 bases map to TRBD1. This CDR3 spans 13 amino acids. Trimming at V came to 2 bases and at J to 7 bases, leaving 2 bases not matched to a gene. The germline gives CDR1 SGHDT, CDR2 YYEEEE. CDR3 protein: CASSFRDRGGYTF. In DNA, the CDR3 is TGTGCCAGCAGCTTCCGGGACAGGGGTGGCTACACCTTC. The full variable domain, with the rest looked up from reference TRBV5-6 and TRBJ1-2, is DAGVTQSPTHLIKTRGQQVTLRCSPKSGHDTVSWYQQALGQGPQFIFQYYEEEERQRGNFPDRFSGHQFPNYSSELNVNALLLGDSALYLCASSFRDRGGYTFGSGTRLTVV.

V and J are TRBV10-3 and TRBJ1-5, with D possibly matching TRBD1 (5 bases). The CDR3 contains 14 residues. V was trimmed by 4 bases and J by 5 bases, leaving 12 bases between them. CDR1 is ENHRY and CDR2 is SYGVKD in the germline V gene. CDR3 in DNA: TGTGCCATCAGTGCTGGAGGGGTCGATCAGCCCCAGCATTTT. This sequence encodes CAISAGGVDQPQHF.

This clone was seen only a few times. The V and J genes are TRBV29-1 and TRBJ2-3; tentatively, D is TRBD2 (6 bases). V was cut by 4 bases and J by 1 base, with 9 bases left in between. CDR1 is SQVTM, CDR2 ANQGSEA, per germline. CDR3 length: 13 amino acids. The CDR3 DNA reads TGCAGCGTTGCAACGGGGGGCACAGATACGCAGTATTTT. Amino acids: CSVATGGTDTQYF.

The J gene is TRBJ1-3, the V gene TRBV4-1; TRBD1 aligns across 9 bases. This CDR3 contains 15 residues. The trim removed 4 bases at V and 4 bases at J, leaving 5 bases unmatched. In germline, CDR1 is MGHRA, CDR2 YSYEKL. The CDR3 bases are TGCGCCAGCAGCCGGGACAGGGCTCGCGGAAACACCATATATTTT. This encodes CASSRDRARGNTIYF.

This clone was seen more than once but under ten times. V usage is TRBV6-6 and J usage is TRBJ1-5; 12 bases are a match to TRBD1. Germline assignment: CDR1 MNHNY and CDR2 SVGAGI (reference sequence). The CDR3 contains 16 residues. Losses at the gene ends were 2 bases for V and 7 bases for J; bases not matched to a gene: 6. CDR3 sequence: CASSYRDRGRGQPQHF. Here the CDR3 DNA reads TGTGCCAGCAGTTACCGGGACAGGGGGCGAGGACAGCCCCAGCATTTT.

V and J are TRBV6-5 and TRBJ2-1; D is undetermined. Germline lookup yields CDR1 MNHEY and CDR2 SVGAGI. Between the trimmed V and J ends, which lost 1 base and 8 bases, there was a span of 6 bases. The CDR3 contains 12 residues. CDR3 in DNA: TGTGCCAGCAGTTACTTAAACTATGAGCAGTTCTTC. Amino acids: CASSYLNYEQFF.